Presented here are 29 T cell receptor beta chains from one specimen sequenced in a study of cytomegalovirus exposure and HLA in healthy donors. Researchers ran the PCR with 60 Vbeta and 13 Jbeta primers. The protocol was immunoSEQ multiplex PCR, while the TCRdb copy is restricted to in-frame clones and leaves out a portion. The table lists roughly 100,000 clones. The sequenced sample was PBMCs. The receptors originated from a man aged 50 to 59 in good health and CMV-seropositive.

The J gene is TRBJ2-7, the V gene TRBV29-1; 7 bases match TRBD2. Germline V gene sequence: CDR1 SQVTM, CDR2 ANQGSEA. The CDR3 totals 12 residues. V shed 7 bases, J shed 5 bases, and the junction held 8 bases outside the gene matches. Written as DNA, the CDR3 is TGCAGCGCCATAGCGGGCCTGGACGAGCAGTACTTC. It yields the protein CSAIAGLDEQYF.

The V call is TRBV25-1, the J call TRBJ1-2; D is unresolved. Trimming removed 6 bases from V and 8 bases from J, with 16 bases in between. CDR3 length: 13 amino acids. Germline CDR1 reads MGHDK; CDR2 reads SYGVNS. This chain's CDR3 is CASRGSGASGYTF. CDR3 in DNA: TGTGCCAGCAGAGGCAGCGGAGCTTCCGGCTACACCTTC.

The rearrangement links TRBV5-1 to TRBJ2-1, with 10 nucleotides matching TRBD1. The V gene end was trimmed by 2 bases and the J gene end by 7 bases; junction bases not matched to a gene: 6. There are 15 residues in the CDR3. Looked up from germline, CDR1 is SGHRS and CDR2 is YFSETQ. The CDR3 loop reads CASSLTGTGANEQFF. The CDR3 bases are TGCGCCAGCAGCTTAACCGGGACAGGGGCTAATGAGCAGTTCTTC.

V is TRBV30 and J is TRBJ2-1, with 7 bases identical to TRBD2. The germline V gene encodes CDR1 GTSNPN and CDR2 SVGIG (reference sequence). The V and J ends lost 3 bases and 4 bases, in that order; junction bases with no gene match: 3. The CDR3 sequence is 13 residues long. CDR3 region: CAWRRGGYNEQFF. Written as DNA, the CDR3 is TGTGCCTGGAGACGCGGGGGTTACAATGAGCAGTTCTTC.

To note about this clone: Other DNA sequences in this specimen translate into the identical CDR3. The V and J genes are TRBV5-5 and TRBJ1-5, with 8 bases identical to TRBD1. CDR1 is SGHKS and CDR2 is YYEKEE in the germline V gene (reference sequence). V was pared by 0 bases and J by 7 bases, with 6 bases of the junction left unmatched. The CDR3 is 15 amino acids. The CDR3 protein is CASSLASGGGQPQHF. The CDR3 nucleotides read TGTGCCAGCAGCTTGGCTTCAGGGGGCGGGCAGCCCCAGCATTTT. Based on the CDR3 plus reference TRBV5-5 and TRBJ1-5, the full variable domain is DAGVTQSPTHLIKTRGQQVTLRCSPISGHKSVSWYQQVLGQGPQFIFQYYEKEERGRGNFPDRFSARQFPNYSSELNVNALLLGDSALYLCASSLASGGGQPQHFGDGTRLSIL.

This chain connects TRBV18 to TRBJ1-4; D remains unclear. V shed 3 bases and J shed 8 bases, with 10 bases lying between them. Germline V gives CDR1 KGHSH, CDR2 LQKENI. CDR3 size: 13 residues. The chain's CDR3 is CASSPPGGEKLFF. In nucleotides, the CDR3 is TGTGCCAGCTCACCCCCCGGAGGAGAAAAACTGTTTTTT.

The chain joins TRBV18 to TRBJ2-1, with 8 bases aligning to TRBD1. This CDR3 has 15 residues. V trimming: 6 bases; J trimming: 2 bases; junction bases outside the gene matches: 6. Germline V gene lookup returns CDR1 KGHSH and CDR2 LQKENI. The CDR3 is CASSPDRGPYNEQFF. The CDR3 coding sequence is TGTGCCAGCTCGCCCGACAGGGGACCCTACAATGAGCAGTTCTTC.

The V and J genes are TRBV11-2 and TRBJ2-1, with TRBD2 matching over 7 bases. V gave up 4 bases and J gave up 9 bases; unmatched junction bases: 6. The CDR3 consists of 13 residues. Looked up from germline, CDR1 is SGHAT and CDR2 is FQNNGV. CDR3 bases: TGTGCCAGCAGCTCCGGACTAGTTGTTGAGCAGTTCTTC. It translates to CASSSGLVVEQFF.

The chain couples TRBV30 to TRBJ2-5; D is unresolved. Trimming took 2 bases from V and 2 from J, leaving 3 bases between them. CDR3 length: 11 amino acids. From germline, CDR1 is GTSNPN and CDR2 SVGIG (reference sequence). This CDR3 is CAWSPQETQYF. As DNA, the CDR3 is TGTGCCTGGAGTCCTCAAGAGACCCAGTACTTC.

This rearrangement joins TRBV11-2 to TRBJ2-7, with 8 nucleotides matching TRBD1. V was clipped by 4 bases and J by 1 base; unmatched bases: 6. The germline gives CDR1 SGHAT, CDR2 FQNNGV. The CDR3 contains 15 residues. The CDR3 loop reads CASSSDREGSYEQYF. CDR3 nucleotides: TGTGCCAGCAGCTCGGACAGGGAAGGGTCCTACGAGCAGTACTTC.

The chain is built from TRBV30 and TRBJ2-4; TRBD2 is a possible D gene (5 bases). Germline lookup yields CDR1 GTSNPN and CDR2 SVGIG (reference sequence). The CDR3 covers 12 residues. V lost 2 bases and J 13 bases, leaving 15 bases between the germline ends. CDR3 in amino acids: CAWSWRSREQYF. In DNA, the CDR3 is TGTGCCTGGAGTTGGAGGAGCCGGGAACAGTACTTC. Combining the CDR3 with reference TRBV30 and TRBJ2-4 gives the whole variable domain SQTIHQWPATLVQPVGSPLSLECTVEGTSNPNLYWYRQAAGRGLQLLFYSVGIGQISSEVPQNLSASRPQDRQFILSSKKLLLSDSGFYLCAWSWRSREQYFGAGTRLSVL.

The chain combines TRBV7-9 with TRBJ2-3; 7 nucleotides line up with TRBD2. V trimming: 4 bases; J trimming: 2 bases; junction bases outside the gene matches: 9. The V gene's germline CDR1 is SEHNR and CDR2 FQNEAQ (reference sequence). This CDR3 comprises 16 residues. For the CDR3, the DNA is TGTGCCAGCAGCTACTCTCGAGCGGGGCACACAGATACGCAGTATTTT. Its translation is CASSYSRAGHTDTQYF.

DNA of the CDR3: TGTGCCGGAGGGATGCGGATCACGAGGGAGCAGTACGTC. This sequence encodes CAGGMRITREQYV. The J gene is TRBJ2-7, the V gene TRBV21-1; the DNA was not used to check the table's D call, TRBD2. TRBV21-1 has pseudogene status. This CDR3 region has 13 residues.

This chain joins TRBV30 and TRBJ1-2; tentatively, D is TRBD1 (6 bases). Trimming took off 2 bases at V and 5 bases at J, with 12 bases between the two ends. Germline V CDR1 and CDR2: GTSNPN, SVGIG (reference sequence). The CDR3 spans 13 residues. The CDR3 DNA follows: TGTGCCTGGAGTAGGGGGACCCGATATGGCTACACCTTC. This codes for CAWSRGTRYGYTF. The full variable domain, in which reference TRBV30 and TRBJ1-2 provide the parts outside the CDR3, is SQTIHQWPATLVQPVGSPLSLECTVEGTSNPNLYWYRQAAGRGLQLLFYSVGIGQISSEVPQNLSASRPQDRQFILSSKKLLLSDSGFYLCAWSRGTRYGYTFGSGTRLTVV.

The V call is TRBV2, the J call TRBJ2-7, with unresolved D. CDR3 length: 15 amino acids. The V and J ends lost 10 bases and 2 bases respectively, with 21 bases between them. CDR1 is SNHLY and CDR2 is FYNNEI in the germline V gene. CDR3 DNA: TGTGCCACCCAAAGAGACCGAGACTCCCCCTACGAGCAGTACTTC. Protein product: CATQRDRDSPYEQYF.

The chain combines TRBV25-1 with TRBJ1-4; D unresolved. Trimming removed 3 bases from V and 6 bases from J, with 11 bases in between. CDR3 length equals 14 residues. The germline gives CDR1 MGHDK, CDR2 SYGVNS. The CDR3 DNA is TGTGCCAGCAGTGACGATAACTCTCATGAAAAACTGTTTTTT. It yields the protein CASSDDNSHEKLFF.

V usage is TRBV7-2 and J usage is TRBJ2-7; 8 positions agree with TRBD1. With 4 bases clipped from V and 1 base from J, the junction kept 9 bases outside the gene matches. The length of the CDR3 is 16 residues. From germline, CDR1 is SGHTA and CDR2 FQGNSA. The CDR3 nucleotides are TGTGCCAGCAGCTCCGAAGGGACAGGCAAATCCTACGAGCAGTACTTC. This sequence encodes CASSSEGTGKSYEQYF.

This chain links TRBV6-5 with TRBJ1-3, with D possibly matching TRBD1 (6 bases). Germline assignment: CDR1 MNHEY and CDR2 SVGAGI. The CDR3 runs 13 residues. Trimming took off 8 bases at V and 2 bases at J, with 10 bases between the two ends. The CDR3 nucleotides are TGTGCCAGCGGGGACAACCCTGGAAACACCATATATTTT. This encodes CASGDNPGNTIYF.

J is TRBJ2-1 and V is TRBV5-4; 7 positions agree with TRBD2. The CDR3 is 16 amino acids. Germline V gene sequence: CDR1 SGHNT, CDR2 YYREEE (reference sequence). The V and J ends lost 4 bases and 5 bases, in that order; junction bases with no gene match: 12. DNA of the CDR3: TGTGCCAGCAGCCCTTTAGGCGGGAGAGTGGACAATGAGCAGTTCTTC. It encodes CASSPLGGRVDNEQFF.

V usage is TRBV6-5 and J usage is TRBJ1-1, with 8 positions matching TRBD1. Trimming took 5 bases from V and 8 from J; bases not matched to a gene: 1. Per germline, CDR1 MNHEY and CDR2 SVGAGI. CDR3 length: 11 residues. The CDR3: CASSPGGEAFF. As DNA, the CDR3 is TGTGCCAGCAGTCCAGGGGGCGAAGCTTTCTTT.

This sequence joins TRBV15 and TRBJ2-5, with TRBD2 matching 9 bases. The CDR3 runs 15 residues. Unmatched junction bases numbered 7, after V lost 3 bases and J lost 5 bases. CDR1 is LNHNV, CDR2 YYDKDF, per germline (reference sequence). The CDR3 is CATSSRAGGWETQYF. The CDR3 DNA sequence: TGTGCCACCAGCAGCCGAGCGGGAGGCTGGGAGACCCAGTACTTC.

The chain links TRBV7-2 to TRBJ2-3; D unresolved. The CDR3 runs to 14 residues. The germline V and J ends were trimmed by 1 base and 3 bases, with 8 bases remaining between them. The germline V gene has CDR1 SGHTA and CDR2 FQGNSA. The chain's CDR3 is CASSLVQATDTQYF. The CDR3 DNA follows: TGTGCCAGCAGCTTAGTTCAGGCTACAGATACGCAGTATTTT.

This chain uses TRBV4-3 with TRBJ2-1; 8 nucleotides agree with TRBD2. The CDR3 length is 15 residues. J was trimmed by 3 bases and V by 4 bases; bases with no gene match: 5. Germline-derived CDR1 and CDR2 are LGHNA and YSLEER. The CDR3 is CASSLLAGNYNEQFF. In DNA form, the CDR3 reads TGCGCCAGCAGCCTTCTAGCGGGCAACTACAATGAGCAGTTCTTC.

The chain employs TRBV6-6 and TRBJ1-5; D may be TRBD1 (6 bases). This CDR3 is built from 15 residues. V was cut by 6 bases and J by 0 bases, with 12 bases left in between. Germline-derived CDR1 and CDR2 are MNHNY and SVGAGI (reference sequence). CDR3 in DNA: TGTGCCAGCAGCCGGACAGAGTATAGCAATCAGCCCCAGCATTTT. Protein sequence: CASSRTEYSNQPQHF.

This chain links TRBV7-2 with TRBJ2-2, with D possibly matching TRBD2 (5 bases). V shed 3 bases and J shed 5 bases, with 10 bases lying between them. There are 14 residues in the CDR3. Germline CDR1 and CDR2: SGHTA and FQGNSA. In DNA form, the CDR3 reads TGTGCCAGCAGCTTCCGGAGAGGGACCGGGGAGCTGTTTTTT. Protein product: CASSFRRGTGELFF.

The V call is TRBV6-5, the J call TRBJ2-1; 8 nucleotides match TRBD2. J gave up 7 bases and V 5 bases, and 10 bases lay outside the gene matches. The germline CDR1 and CDR2 sequences are MNHEY and SVGAGI. The CDR3 length is 15 residues. This CDR3 is CASSKTGTRVNEQFF. The CDR3, as DNA: TGTGCCAGCAGTAAGACCGGGACTAGAGTTAATGAGCAGTTCTTC.

The chain joins TRBV6-5 to TRBJ1-1; D gene uncertain. This CDR3 region has 13 residues. Trimming pared 7 bases from V and 1 base from J, leaving 10 bases between. CDR1 and CDR2 (germline): MNHEY, SVGAGI. The CDR3 nucleotides read TGTGCCAGCAACGTGAACGGGAACACTGAAGCTTTCTTT. Protein: CASNVNGNTEAFF.

The rearrangement uses TRBV7-9 and TRBJ2-5; a possible D gene is TRBD1 (5 bases). Per germline, CDR1 SEHNR and CDR2 FQNEAQ (reference sequence). The CDR3 has 14 amino acids. The V end lost 1 base, the J end lost 4 bases, and 10 bases lay between the germline ends. The CDR3 region is CASSLDSQGETQYF. The CDR3 DNA follows: TGTGCCAGCAGCTTAGATTCTCAGGGAGAGACCCAGTACTTC.

The gene calls are TRBV5-4 and TRBJ1-4; 7 bases align to TRBD1. Trimming at V came to 6 bases and at J to 5 bases, leaving 10 bases not matched to a gene. The V gene's germline CDR1 is SGHNT and CDR2 YYREEE (reference sequence). The CDR3 covers 15 residues. CDR3 amino acids: CASTDRAAGNEKLFF. The CDR3 bases are TGTGCCAGCACAGACAGGGCCGCTGGGAATGAAAAACTGTTTTTT.